This TCR beta chain was captured in a study of blood T cell repertoires in COVID-19. Study-level information: Specimens from acute and convalescent COVID-19 originated in the United States, Italy and Spain.

Assay: immunoSEQ multiplex PCR; the TCRdb copy retains only in-frame clones and omits some. The repertoire holds some 300,000 clones, with approximately 89% as singletons. Trimming took 2 bases from V and 0 from J; bases not matched to a gene: 6. The CDR3 totals 16 residues. Germline V gene sequence: CDR1 LGHDT, CDR2 YNNKEL (reference sequence). Residents of about two dozen US areas, aged about 18 to 89 years, made up the participants. Cohort allocation depended upon clinical history that participants reported. This receptor was taken from a woman between 50 and 59 years old who had been exposed to COVID-19. Sample: PBMCs or T cells enriched from blood (not recorded which). The V and J genes are TRBV3-1 (or the pseudogene TRBV3-2) and TRBJ1-2; 7 bases align to TRBD1. DNA of the CDR3: TGTGCCAGCAGCCAACCGGGACAGCGATCTAACTATGGCTACACCTTC. Encoded protein: CASSQPGQRSNYGYTF.